The 6 T cell receptor beta chains in this list originate from one sample, sequenced in a study of shared clonotypes between healthy human individuals. Measured with immunoSEQ multiplex PCR; TCRdb has only the in-frame clones, and not every one. The table lists more than 200,000 clones, 65% of them singletons. Specimen: memory CD4+ T cells sorted from blood. Specified subset: CD45RA-negative fraction. The receptors come from a man aged 30-40 years in good health.

V is TRBV7-2 and J is TRBJ2-3; TRBD2 matches 7 bases. From germline, CDR1 is SGHTA and CDR2 FQGNSA. There are 13 residues in the CDR3. Trimming removed 6 bases from V and 11 bases from J; junction bases left unmatched: 11. The DNA of the CDR3 is TGTGCCAGCAGTTCCTCCTGGGGGGGAGGGCAGTATTTT. It encodes CASSSSWGGGQYF.

This chain links TRBV27 with TRBJ2-7, with D maybe TRBD2 (6 bases). From germline, CDR1 is MNHEY and CDR2 SMNVEV (reference sequence). V gave up 2 bases and J gave up 1 base, with 12 bases separating them. This CDR3 has 15 amino acids. In DNA form, the CDR3 reads TGTGCCAGCAGTTTAATCGGAGGAGGGTCCTACGAGCAGTACTTC. Translation: CASSLIGGGSYEQYF.

The rearrangement uses TRBV4-3 and TRBJ1-5, with unresolved D. In germline, CDR1 is LGHNA, CDR2 YSLEER. The CDR3 is 16 residues long. With 0 bases removed from V and 0 bases from J, the gap between germline ends came to 9 bases. The CDR3 nucleotides read TGCGCCAGCAGCCAAGATCACCGTTATAGCAATCAGCCCCAGCATTTT. This sequence encodes CASSQDHRYSNQPQHF.

The chain has TRBV5-1 and TRBJ2-7; no clear D. The CDR3 runs 19 residues. Looked up from germline, CDR1 is SGHRS and CDR2 is YFSETQ. V dropped 0 bases and J dropped 3 bases, with 25 bases sitting between them. CDR3 nucleotide sequence: TGCGCCAGCAGCTTGGCCACATTTATCCGGGCAAGAGAACTCTACGAGCAGTACTTC. Translating it yields CASSLATFIRARELYEQYF.

The chain has TRBV5-8 and TRBJ1-3; D is unclear. This CDR3 is 15 amino acids long. Trimming stripped 4 bases from V and 0 bases from J, with 11 bases between. In germline, CDR1 is SGHTS, CDR2 YDEGEE. In DNA form, the CDR3 reads TGTGCCAGCAGCATACGGTCCTCCTCTGGAAACACCATATATTTT. It yields the protein CASSIRSSSGNTIYF.

This sequence joins TRBV7-9 and TRBJ2-1, with 7 bases matching TRBD2. Looked up from germline, CDR1 is SEHNR and CDR2 is FQNEAQ (reference sequence). The V and J ends lost 5 bases and 9 bases, in that order; junction bases with no gene match: 22. The CDR3 is 18 residues long. The chain's CDR3 is CASSRTSSGLWTPGEQFF. In nucleotides, the CDR3 is TGTGCCAGCAGCCGCACATCCTCGGGACTATGGACCCCAGGTGAGCAGTTCTTC.